This entry lists 32 T cell receptor beta chains sequenced from one sample in a study of shared clonotypes between healthy human individuals. Sequenced by immunoSEQ multiplex PCR; TCRdb stores in-frame clones only, minus some. The table has over 2 million clones, roughly 96% seen once. The specimen sequenced was naive CD4+ T cells sorted from blood. Described subset: CD45RA+ positively selected. These receptors were collected from a man younger than 30 in good health.

The DNA for the CDR3 is TGTGCCAGCAGCCTTGGGACTAGCGACCAAGAGACCCAGTACTTC. It translates to CASSLGTSDQETQYF. This chain uses TRBV11-2 with TRBJ2-5; 10 nucleotides line up with TRBD2. The CDR3 is made up of 15 amino acids. J was trimmed by 0 bases and V by 5 bases; bases with no gene match: 3. Germline assignment: CDR1 SGHAT and CDR2 FQNNGV.

This clone was counted once. The CDR3, as DNA: TGTGCCAGCACAAGATTAACCGGGGAGCTGTTTTTT. Its translation: CASTRLTGELFF. J is TRBJ2-2 and V is TRBV6-5; no clear D gene. The CDR3 runs to 12 residues. V shed 7 bases and J shed 5 bases, with 8 bases lying between them. Germline-derived CDR1 and CDR2 are MNHEY and SVGAGI.

The rearrangement uses TRBV14 and TRBJ2-2, with D possibly matching TRBD1 (6 bases). CDR1 and CDR2 from the germline V gene are SGHDN and FVKESK. Between the trimmed V and J ends, which lost 1 base and 5 bases, there was a span of 11 bases. The CDR3 runs to 15 residues. In DNA, the CDR3 is TGTGCCAGCAGCCAAGCAACGAGGGGGACCGGGGAGCTGTTTTTT. Its protein product is CASSQATRGTGELFF.

The chain is built from TRBV7-9 and TRBJ2-3, with no clear D. Trimming removed 8 bases from V and 0 bases from J, with 9 bases in between. CDR1 and CDR2 (germline): SEHNR, FQNEAQ (reference sequence). The CDR3 covers 13 residues. The CDR3 region is CASQTGSTDTQYF. The CDR3, as DNA: TGTGCCAGCCAGACGGGTAGCACAGATACGCAGTATTTT.

This rearrangement joins TRBV29-1 to TRBJ2-7, with D tentatively TRBD1 (6 bases). Germline V gene data show CDR1 as SQVTM and CDR2 as ANQGSEA. Deletions cut 3 bases from V and 5 bases from J, with 14 bases between. The CDR3 is made up of 13 amino acids. CDR3 protein: CSVEGRGPHEQYF. CDR3 sequence (DNA): TGCAGCGTTGAGGGCAGGGGTCCCCACGAGCAGTACTTC.

The rearrangement links TRBV30 to TRBJ1-6; D call uncertain. Germline CDR1 GTSNPN, CDR2 SVGIG (reference sequence). Deletions cut 7 bases from V and 9 bases from J, with 10 bases between. CDR3 length equals 11 residues. The CDR3 bases are TGTGCCTACTCGGCCGGTTCACCCCTCCACTTT. The encoded protein is CAYSAGSPLHF.

This clone appeared a single time. CDR3 DNA sequence: TGTGCCAGCAGCTTTCTGTTGGACCCGAGCAGGGGCTACACCTTC. This sequence encodes CASSFLLDPSRGYTF. The chain is built from TRBV7-2 and TRBJ1-2, with D uncertain. The CDR3 is made up of 15 amino acids. Trimming stripped 3 bases from V and 8 bases from J, with 19 bases between. Germline V gene sequence: CDR1 SGHTA, CDR2 FQGNSA.

This rearrangement joins TRBV5-6 to TRBJ1-6; D is unclear. Germline V gene sequence: CDR1 SGHDT, CDR2 YYEEEE. This CDR3 has 17 amino acids. V was shortened by 6 bases and J by 0 bases, with 16 bases between the two germline ends. The CDR3 coding sequence is TGTGCCAGCACCGCCTCCCGGGCGAGCTCCTATAATTCACCCCTCCACTTT. It encodes CASTASRASSYNSPLHF.

The rearrangement uses TRBV5-4 and TRBJ2-7, with TRBD1 matching 7 bases. Looked up from germline, CDR1 is SGHNT and CDR2 is YYREEE (reference sequence). J gave up 7 bases and V 5 bases, and 12 bases lay outside the gene matches. The CDR3 is 14 residues long. CDR3 sequence (DNA): TGTGCCAGCAGAAGACAGGGAGAGGCCTTTGAGCAGTACTTC. It codes for CASRRQGEAFEQYF. The whole variable domain, filled in from reference TRBV5-4 and TRBJ2-7, reads ETGVTQSPTHLIKTRGQQVTLRCSSQSGHNTVSWYQQALGQGPQFIFQYYREEENGRGNFPPRFSGLQFPNYSSELNVNALELDDSALYLCASRRQGEAFEQYFGPGTRLTVT.

The rearrangement joins TRBV18 to TRBJ1-4; D remains ambiguous. The length of the CDR3 is 16 residues. V was clipped by 1 base and J by 0 bases, with 9 bases between them. The germline V gene has CDR1 KGHSH and CDR2 LQKENI. Here the CDR3 reads CASSPRAVPTNEKLFF. The CDR3, as DNA: TGTGCCAGCTCACCACGCGCGGTTCCAACTAATGAAAAACTGTTTTTT.

With respect to this clone: This may stem from a read error, because a much larger clone lies one nucleotide away. Other DNA sequences within the sample encode an identical CDR3. The chain recombines TRBV6-5 with TRBJ1-5, with 11 bases aligning to TRBD1. CDR1 and CDR2 (germline): MNHEY, SVGAGI. J gave up 7 bases and V 0 bases, and 2 bases lay outside the gene matches. The CDR3 length is 15 residues. The CDR3 sequence: CASSYSGQGGQPQHF. The CDR3 DNA follows: TGTGCCAGCAGTTACTCGGGACAGGGGGGGCAGCCCCAGCATTTT.

The chain joins TRBV7-9 to TRBJ1-6; possibly TRBD1 for D (5 bases). CDR3 length: 17 residues. Germline V gene lookup returns CDR1 SEHNR and CDR2 FQNEAQ (reference sequence). The V end lost 4 bases, the J end lost 7 bases, and 20 bases lay between the germline ends. The DNA of the CDR3 is TGTGCCAGCAGCTCACCCGCAGGGTCCGACCGGAATTCACCCCTCCACTTT. The encoded protein is CASSSPAGSDRNSPLHF.

The gene calls are TRBV25-1 and TRBJ1-6; D remains ambiguous. V was pared by 2 bases and J by 9 bases, with 14 bases between. Germline V gene sequence: CDR1 MGHDK, CDR2 SYGVNS. The CDR3 totals 15 residues. CDR3 sequence reads: CASSEPGTRGSPLHF. CDR3 DNA sequence: TGTGCCAGCAGTGAACCGGGCACCCGGGGTTCACCCCTCCACTTT.

About this clone: This sample includes further DNA sequences coding for the same CDR3. The rearrangement uses TRBV5-1 and TRBJ2-5; a possible D gene is TRBD2 (6 bases). Trimming removed 2 bases from V and 1 base from J, with 9 bases in between. The germline V gene has CDR1 SGHRS and CDR2 YFSETQ. The CDR3 loop spans 14 amino acids. Here the CDR3 reads CASSLPGLQETQYF. The CDR3, as DNA: TGCGCCAGCAGCTTACCGGGACTCCAAGAGACCCAGTACTTC.

This chain connects TRBV30 to TRBJ1-4; D is ambiguous. Trimming took off 3 bases at V and 14 bases at J, with 16 bases between the two ends. The CDR3 contains 12 residues. CDR1 and CDR2 (germline): GTSNPN, SVGIG (reference sequence). The CDR3 DNA sequence: TGTGCCTGGAGCCCAGTCCCTAACAAGCTGTTTTTT. Protein sequence: CAWSPVPNKLFF.

This sequence joins TRBV9 and TRBJ2-7, with D perhaps TRBD1 or TRBD2 (5 bases each). Trimming stripped 3 bases from V and 4 bases from J, with 11 bases between. The germline gives CDR1 SGDLS, CDR2 YYNGEE. The CDR3 runs to 13 residues. CDR3 loop: CASSARDGYEQYF. In nucleotides, the CDR3 is TGTGCCAGCAGCGCCCGGGACGGATACGAGCAGTACTTC.

The V gene is TRBV5-4, the J gene TRBJ2-7; D is possibly TRBD2 (6 bases). Germline assignment: CDR1 SGHNT and CDR2 YYREEE (reference sequence). V dropped 4 bases and J dropped 2 bases, with 22 bases sitting between them. This CDR3 has 17 residues. CDR3 nucleotide sequence: TGTGCCAGCAGCGGAGGTGGGGACGTAGCGGCCCCCTACGAGCAGTACTTC. Amino acid sequence: CASSGGGDVAAPYEQYF.

The V call is TRBV7-2, the J call TRBJ2-2, with unresolved D. V dropped 5 bases and J dropped 7 bases, with 5 bases sitting between them. Germline V CDR1 and CDR2: SGHTA, FQGNSA. CDR3 length equals 11 residues. CDR3 nucleotide sequence: TGTGCCAGCAGCCGAGACGGGGAGCTGTTTTTT. Its protein product is CASSRDGELFF.

The chain joins TRBV2 to TRBJ2-5; D might be TRBD1 or TRBD2, each matching 5 bases. The CDR3 consists of 15 residues. Germline CDR1 reads SNHLY; CDR2 reads FYNNEI. Trimming took 5 bases from V and 0 from J, leaving 13 bases between them. The CDR3 DNA sequence: TGTGCCAGCAGTACGGGACGTAGCTACCAAGAGACCCAGTACTTC. It yields the protein CASSTGRSYQETQYF.

This clone was observed a single time. This sequence may be a read error, since a much larger clone differs from it by one base. The J gene is TRBJ1-2, the V gene TRBV11-2, with TRBD1 identical over 10 bases. This CDR3 contains 13 residues. The germline V gene has CDR1 SGHAT and CDR2 FQNNGV. Unmatched junction bases numbered 2, after V lost 6 bases and J lost 4 bases. The CDR3 reads CASRDRGTYGYTF. In DNA, the CDR3 is TGTGCCAGCAGGGACAGGGGGACCTATGGCTACACCTTC.

The chain uses TRBV11-2 and TRBJ2-7; tentative D call: TRBD2 (6 bases). From germline, CDR1 is SGHAT and CDR2 FQNNGV. Trimming removed 0 bases at V and 3 bases at J, with 12 bases between. The CDR3 contains 15 residues. CDR3 sequence reads: CASSLETARDYEQYF. CDR3 coding DNA: TGTGCCAGCAGCTTAGAGACTGCGCGGGACTACGAGCAGTACTTC. Looking up the rest from reference TRBV11-2 and TRBJ2-7 gives the full variable domain: EAGVAQSPRYKIIEKRQSVAFWCNPISGHATLYWYQQILGQGPKLLIQFQNNGVVDDSQLPKDRFSAERLKGVDSTLKIQPAKLEDSAVYLCASSLETARDYEQYFGPGTRLTVT.

The V call is TRBV7-9, the J call TRBJ2-3; TRBD2 matches 8 bases. From germline, CDR1 is SEHNR and CDR2 FQNEAQ (reference sequence). The CDR3 is made up of 15 amino acids. V shed 5 bases, J shed 2 bases, and the junction held 6 bases outside the gene matches. In DNA form, the CDR3 reads TGTGCCAGCAGCCGAGGACTAGCCAACACAGATACGCAGTATTTT. It specifies CASSRGLANTDTQYF.

The CDR3 sequence is CASSQDRGFYEQYF. CDR3 sequence (DNA): TGCGCCAGCAGCCAAGATCGAGGGTTCTACGAGCAGTACTTC. The chain uses TRBV4-3 and TRBJ2-7; a weak D match, TRBD2 (5 bases). Germline loops: CDR1 LGHNA, CDR2 YSLEER. V lost 0 bases to trimming and J lost 3 bases, with 9 bases between them. CDR3 length equals 14 residues.

This clone came up once. The rearrangement joins TRBV19 to TRBJ2-5; tentative D call: TRBD2 (5 bases). The CDR3 contains 13 residues. The V gene lost 10 bases and the J gene lost 0 bases, with 12 bases spanning the gap. Germline CDR1 is LNHDA and CDR2 is SQIVND (reference sequence). As DNA, the CDR3 is TGTGCCACAGCACGGGAATACCAAGAGACCCAGTACTTC. This gives the protein CATAREYQETQYF.

The rearrangement uses TRBV10-1 and TRBJ2-3, with D possibly matching TRBD1 (6 bases). In germline, CDR1 is WNHNN, CDR2 SYGVQD (reference sequence). Between the trimmed V and J ends, which lost 9 bases and 0 bases, there was a span of 16 bases. The CDR3 totals 15 residues. The CDR3 DNA reads as TGCGCCAGTAAGACCATGGGGGCAAGCACAGATACGCAGTATTTT. It specifies CASKTMGASTDTQYF.

A single count supports this clone. In DNA, the CDR3 is TGTGCCAGCAAGTTGGGGAGGTCTAACACCGGGGAGCTGTTTTTT. The encoded protein is CASKLGRSNTGELFF. This chain uses TRBV2 with TRBJ2-2; a weak D match, TRBD2 (6 bases). This CDR3 comprises 15 residues. The ends were cut back, 7 bases at V and 2 bases at J, with 14 bases in the middle. Germline V CDR1 and CDR2: SNHLY, FYNNEI.

Note on this clone: The sample contains more than one DNA sequence encoding this CDR3. The chain joins TRBV2 to TRBJ1-4; D ambiguous. Germline loops: CDR1 SNHLY, CDR2 FYNNEI. The V end lost 6 bases, the J end lost 2 bases, and 10 bases lay between the germline ends. This CDR3 has 14 amino acids. The DNA of the CDR3 is TGTGCCAGCAGGACTGGTCCCACTAATGAAAAACTGTTTTTT. Its translation is CASRTGPTNEKLFF.

The chain is built from TRBV7-2 and TRBJ1-5; D perhaps matches TRBD1 (6 bases). From germline, CDR1 is SGHTA and CDR2 FQGNSA. The V end was cut by 5 bases, the J end by 7 bases, with 12 bases between. This CDR3 contains 13 residues. The CDR3 nucleotides are TGTGCCAGCAGCACCCAGACAGGCCAGCCCCAGCATTTT. Encoded protein: CASSTQTGQPQHF.

This rearrangement joins TRBV5-6 to TRBJ2-3, with D possibly being TRBD2 (6 bases). The germline gives CDR1 SGHDT, CDR2 YYEEEE. CDR3 length: 15 residues. The ends were cut back, 3 bases at V and 3 bases at J, with 14 bases in the middle. The CDR3 DNA is TGTGCCAGCAGCTGGTCCCCGGGAGCGACAGATACGCAGTATTTT. Residues: CASSWSPGATDTQYF.

The rearrangement links TRBV18 to TRBJ1-2; 7 bases fit TRBD1. The CDR3 consists of 15 residues. CDR1 is KGHSH and CDR2 is LQKENI in the germline V gene. The ends lost 7 bases at V and 0 bases at J; junction bases unmatched: 8. CDR3 coding DNA: TGTGCCAGCTTACCGACAGGGCAGACTAACTATGGCTACACCTTC. As protein: CASLPTGQTNYGYTF.

This chain uses TRBV7-2 with TRBJ2-5; TRBD2 agrees at 9 bases. Losses at the gene ends were 1 base for V and 4 bases for J; bases not matched to a gene: 1. The germline V gene has CDR1 SGHTA and CDR2 FQGNSA. The CDR3 loop spans 14 amino acids. The CDR3 sequence is CASSLGREGETQYF. In DNA, the CDR3 is TGTGCCAGCAGCTTAGGGCGGGAGGGAGAGACCCAGTACTTC.

J is TRBJ1-1 and V is TRBV19, with D uncertain. The CDR3 runs 14 residues. V lost 3 bases and J lost 0, with 8 bases in between. In germline, CDR1 is LNHDA, CDR2 SQIVND (reference sequence). CDR3 DNA: TGTGCCAGTAGTATGGTGGCTATGAACACTGAAGCTTTCTTT. It encodes CASSMVAMNTEAFF.